The 27 T cell receptor beta chains given below trace back to one sample, sequenced in a study of blood T cells in healthy people across ages. Combining a sample-barcoded 5' primer with a J-beta primer mix, a second PCR ran for roughly 7 to 11 cycles. TCRdb re-analysed the 5' RACE reads in MiXCR, keeping a single row per CDR3 protein. This table has 550,000 to 700,000 distinct CDR3 sequences, 27% appearing once. Specimen: blood. The source of these receptors is a woman aged 70 to 79 in good health.

This sequence joins TRBV5-6 and TRBJ1-1, with D unclear. The V gene's germline CDR1 is SGHDT and CDR2 YYEEEE. This CDR3 has 16 amino acids. V lost 4 bases to trimming and J lost 5 bases, with 21 bases between them. The CDR3 loop reads CASSNRAAGRWTEAFF. The CDR3 DNA sequence: TGTGCCAGCAGCAACCGGGCCGCGGGGAGATGGACTGAAGCTTTCTTT.

The chain joins TRBV3-1 to TRBJ2-1, with 9 bases lining up with TRBD2. The closer fit of TRBJ2-5 to the DNA end suggests the J call may be wrong. CDR1 LGHDT and CDR2 YNNKEL come from the germline V gene (reference sequence). The CDR3 length is 14 residues. Written as DNA, the CDR3 is TGTGCCAGCAGCGGGCGGGGGGGCTTTGAGACCCAGTACTTC. Encoded protein: CASSGRGGFETQYF.

This clonotype was counted a few times. The genes are TRBV5-1 and TRBJ1-4; maybe TRBD1 (6 bases). The CDR3 loop spans 14 amino acids. Germline V gives CDR1 SGHRS, CDR2 YFSETQ. The ends were cut back, 4 bases at V and 7 bases at J, with 14 bases in the middle. CDR3 DNA sequence: TGCGCCAGCAGCGCGAGGGGGAGTGGTGAAAAACTGTTTTTT. Translated: CASSARGSGEKLFF.

This clonotype appeared a few times. This may stem from a read error, because a much larger clone lies one nucleotide away. The chain joins TRBV12-3 or TRBV12-4 to TRBJ2-1; perhaps TRBD2 as D (6 bases). The last part of the DNA fits TRBJ2-5 better; the J call may be wrong. CDR3 length: 14 residues. DNA of the CDR3: TGTACCAGCAGTTTAGCGCCGGGAGAAGAGACCCAGTACTTC. Translation: CTSSLAPGEETQYF.

This chain connects TRBV5-1 to TRBJ2-5; 8 positions agree with TRBD1. The J call is uncertain, as TRBJ2-7 better fits the DNA end. Germline values: CDR1 SGHRS, CDR2 YFSETQ. The CDR3 covers 15 residues. Written as DNA, the CDR3 is TGCGCCAGCAGGCCCAGGACAGGGTCGGTCTACGAGCAGTACTTC. Amino acids: CASRPRTGSVYEQYF.

This clonotype was detected a few times. The rearrangement uses TRBV3-1 and TRBJ2-3, with unresolved D. V was cut by 4 bases and J by 2 bases, with 13 bases left in between. Germline V gene sequence: CDR1 LGHDT, CDR2 YNNKEL (reference sequence). The CDR3 has 15 residues. CDR3 loop: CASSLTQTITDTQYF. Written as DNA, the CDR3 is TGTGCCAGCAGCCTCACCCAGACCATCACAGATACGCAGTATTTT.

In this sample, this clonotype turned up a few times. This sequence joins TRBV5-1 and TRBJ2-3; D remains unclear. Gene TRBJ1-5 matches the end of the DNA better, so the J call may be wrong. CDR3 size: 13 residues. The germline gives CDR1 SGHRS, CDR2 YFSETQ. CDR3 region: CASSPRLSDTQHF. DNA of the CDR3: TGCGCCAGCAGCCCAAGACTCTCAGATACGCAGCATTTT.

This clonotype was found a few times. CDR3 nucleotides: TGTGCCAGCAGCCTTCGGGACTTAACCCCCTATGGCTACACCTTC. The encoded protein is CASSLRDLTPYGYTF. The rearrangement uses TRBV3-1 and TRBJ1-2; D is perhaps TRBD1 (5 bases). V was cut by 4 bases and J by 4 bases, with 16 bases left in between. The CDR3 covers 15 residues. Germline V gives CDR1 LGHDT, CDR2 YNNKEL (reference sequence).

This clonotype was picked up a small number of times. CDR3 sequence reads: CASRSRLAGHQETQYF. The DNA for the CDR3 is TGTGCAAGTCGCTCGAGACTAGCGGGGCATCAAGAGACCCAGTACTTC. The chain couples TRBV12-2 to TRBJ2-5; the D call of TRBD2 is as the table states it, not checked on the DNA. TRBV12-2 is a pseudogene locus. This CDR3 has 16 amino acids.

In its sample, this clonotype was seen a few times. The J gene is TRBJ2-5, the V gene TRBV5-6; D is possibly TRBD1 or TRBD2 (5 bases each). CDR3 length equals 15 residues. Trimming left V 2 bases short and J 4 bases short, with 15 bases between. Germline V gene sequence: CDR1 SGHDT, CDR2 YYEEEE. CDR3 amino acids: CASSFMGRDAETQYF. As DNA, the CDR3 is TGTGCCAGCAGCTTCATGGGCAGGGACGCAGAGACCCAGTACTTC.

Only a few counts were recorded for this clonotype. A read error is likely, as this CDR3 ends without the conserved phenylalanine or tryptophan. The DNA is omitted, as the CDR3 cannot be located on it reliably, and the CDR3 follows TCRdb's listing. The chain employs TRBV5-1 and TRBJ2-5; the D call in the table, TRBD1, was not verified against the DNA. CDR1 and CDR2 from the germline V gene are SGHRS and YFSETQ. The CDR3 spans 8 residues, counting both ends. CDR3: CASSSDPV.

The V call is TRBV6-5, the J call TRBJ1-1, with D perhaps matching TRBD1 (5 bases). CDR1 is MNHEY, CDR2 SVGAGI, per germline. V shed 6 bases and J shed 6 bases, with 14 bases lying between them. The CDR3 is made up of 13 amino acids. The chain's CDR3 is CASSLTRDSEAFF. CDR3 coding DNA: TGTGCCAGCAGCCTTACGAGGGACTCTGAAGCTTTCTTT.

This chain connects TRBV5-1 to TRBJ2-1; D is possibly TRBD2 (5 bases). V shed 4 bases and J shed 15 bases, with 26 bases lying between them. Per the germline V gene, CDR1 is SGHRS and CDR2 is YFSETQ. The CDR3 extends over 15 amino acids. CDR3: CASSRDSSLYDSGFF. The CDR3 DNA reads as TGCGCCAGCAGCCGGGATTCTAGCTTATATGATTCGGGGTTCTTC.

The rearrangement joins TRBV29-1 to TRBJ2-7; D is uncertain. V lost 7 bases and J lost 3, with 19 bases in between. The CDR3 spans 14 residues. The germline V gene encodes CDR1 SQVTM and CDR2 ANQGSEA. The CDR3, as DNA: TGCAGCGGTGCGTTCGGCGGCCATGGCTACGAGCAGTACTTC. Amino acids: CSGAFGGHGYEQYF.

V is TRBV5-1 and J is TRBJ1-1; TRBD1 might be the D (6 bases). This CDR3 spans 15 amino acids. Germline lookup yields CDR1 SGHRS and CDR2 YFSETQ. Trimming took off 3 bases at V and 3 bases at J, with 15 bases between the two ends. The CDR3 spells CASSSLTDRYTEAFF. For the CDR3, the DNA is TGCGCCAGCAGCTCTTTAACGGACAGATACACTGAAGCTTTCTTT.

This clonotype was detected a few times. The chain combines TRBV20-1 with TRBJ1-6; no clear D gene. Per the germline V gene, CDR1 is DFQATT and CDR2 is SNEGSKA (reference sequence). V dropped 0 bases and J dropped 10 bases, with 16 bases sitting between them. The CDR3 has 15 amino acids. The CDR3 nucleotides read TGCAGTGCTAGAGATCGAAGCGCCCCGGGGTCACCCCTCCACTTT. This encodes CSARDRSAPGSPLHF.

Only a few counts were recorded for this clonotype. The chain is built from TRBV25-1 and TRBJ2-5; D is perhaps TRBD2 (5 bases). The length of the CDR3 is 15 residues. From germline, CDR1 is MGHDK and CDR2 SYGVNS. The V gene lost 4 bases and the J gene lost 2 bases, with 14 bases spanning the gap. CDR3 amino acids: CASSGPPRGQETQYF. CDR3 sequence (DNA): TGTGCCAGCAGTGGTCCCCCGCGAGGGCAAGAGACCCAGTACTTC.

This clonotype was detected once. This chain links TRBV15 with TRBJ1-3; D is undetermined. The CDR3 sequence is 16 residues long. Deletions cut 0 bases from V and 0 bases from J, with 9 bases between. CDR1 and CDR2 from the germline V gene are LNHNV and YYDKDF (reference sequence). The CDR3 loop reads CATSRDDRHSGNTIYF. CDR3 bases: TGTGCCACCAGCAGAGACGACCGTCACTCTGGAAACACCATATATTTT.

Ten or more counts support this clonotype. The rearrangement links TRBV6-2 or TRBV6-3 to TRBJ2-5, with D uncertain. The J call is doubtful: the DNA matches TRBJ2-7 better. This CDR3 has 11 residues. CDR1 is MNHEY and CDR2 is SVGEGT in the germline V gene. CDR3 loop: CASSQPYEQYF. The CDR3 DNA reads TGTGCCAGCAGCCAACCCTACGAGCAGTACTTC.

Remarks on this clonotype: This could be a read error, since a much larger clone is one nucleotide away. This CDR3 is CASSLAGIREAQYF. CDR3 DNA sequence: TGTGCTAGCAGCTTGGCAGGGATACGAGAGGCCCAGTACTTC. The chain uses TRBV7-7 and TRBJ2-5; the D gene is possibly TRBD1 (5 bases). The germline gives CDR1 SSHAT, CDR2 FNYEAQ (reference sequence). The CDR3 has 14 amino acids.

This clonotype was counted a few times. J is TRBJ1-4 and V is TRBV28; tentative D call: TRBD1 (5 bases). Germline CDR1 MDHEN, CDR2 SYDVKM. Between the trimmed V and J ends, which lost 5 bases and 8 bases, there was a span of 18 bases. CDR3 length equals 15 residues. This chain's CDR3 is CASSTVGAGIEKLFF. The CDR3 DNA reads as TGTGCCAGCAGTACTGTAGGGGCAGGTATCGAAAAACTGTTTTTT. The full variable domain, in which reference TRBV28 and TRBJ1-4 provide the parts outside the CDR3, is DVKVTQSSRYLVKRTGEKVFLECVQDMDHENMFWYRQDPGLGLRLIYFSYDVKMKEKGDIPEGYSVSREKKERFSLILESASTNQTSMYLCASSTVGAGIEKLFFGSGTQLSVL.

The V gene is TRBV29-1, the J gene TRBJ1-3; the match to TRBD1 covers 8 bases. CDR1 is SQVTM, CDR2 ANQGSEA, per germline. V dropped 6 bases and J dropped 2; count of bases not matched to a gene: 12. CDR3 length: 16 residues. CDR3 region: CSVIPATGETGNTIYF. Written as DNA, the CDR3 is TGCAGCGTCATACCGGCGACAGGGGAAACTGGAAACACCATATATTTT.

The rearrangement uses TRBV27 and TRBJ2-1, with a tentative D call TRBD2 (5 bases). V lost 0 bases to trimming and J lost 6 bases, with 24 bases between them. This CDR3 comprises 19 residues. CDR1 is MNHEY and CDR2 is SMNVEV in the germline V gene (reference sequence). CDR3 nucleotide sequence: TGTGCCAGCAGTTTATCGAGGGTTACTGTTTTGAGTGGCTCCAATGAGCAGTTCTTC. Translating it yields CASSLSRVTVLSGSNEQFF.

This clonotype was counted a few times. The V gene is TRBV12-3 or TRBV12-4, the J gene TRBJ2-3; maybe TRBD2 (6 bases). This CDR3 spans 14 amino acids. V shed 5 bases and J shed 2 bases, with 11 bases lying between them. The CDR3 is CASSPRTITDTQYF. CDR3 coding DNA: TGTGCCAGCAGTCCCAGGACTATCACAGATACGCAGTATTTT.

This clonotype came up a few times. J is TRBJ2-3 and V is TRBV7-2; TRBD2 might be the D (6 bases). V lost 6 bases to trimming and J lost 2 bases, with 15 bases between them. This CDR3 comprises 15 residues. Germline values: CDR1 SGHTA, CDR2 FQGNSA. Here the CDR3 DNA reads TGTGCCAGCAGGCCGCGGGGCGGGTACACAGATACGCAGTATTTT. Encoded protein: CASRPRGGYTDTQYF.

The rearrangement joins TRBV7-9 to TRBJ2-5; 8 nucleotides line up with TRBD1. Germline CDR1 and CDR2: SEHNR and FQNEAQ (reference sequence). V was clipped by 8 bases and J by 5 bases; unmatched bases: 13. This CDR3 has 15 residues. CDR3 bases: TGTGCCAGCGGTGACAGGGGCCATTCCCTCGAGACCCAGTACTTC. It codes for CASGDRGHSLETQYF.

The chain is built from TRBV20-1 and TRBJ2-5; 7 nucleotides align to TRBD1. The CDR3 sequence is 14 residues long. J was trimmed by 5 bases and V by 7 bases; bases with no gene match: 13. Germline V lookup: CDR1 DFQATT, CDR2 SNEGSKA (reference sequence). Written as DNA, the CDR3 is TGCAGTGTAAACAGGGGACGTGAGGAGGAGACCCAGTACTTC. It translates to CSVNRGREEETQYF.